The source of this T cell receptor beta chain is a study of blood T cell repertoires in COVID-19. This table comes from immunoSEQ multiplex PCR, and its TCRdb copy is limited to in-frame clones, with some not included. The sample lists some 330,000 clones; 88% were seen once. The study drew participants aged about 18 to 95 years from some 23 US areas. Among Cohort 3 donors, those recovered had two negative PCRs, clearance, or symptom resolution. This clone was detected only a few times. Trimming took 6 bases from V and 6 from J, leaving 14 bases between them. This CDR3 has 14 residues. The germline V gene encodes CDR1 SEHNR and CDR2 FQNEAQ (reference sequence).

V and J are TRBV7-9 and TRBJ2-2, with D possibly matching TRBD1 (5 bases). Sequences were obtained from PBMCs or T cells enriched from blood (not recorded which). The clonotype originates from a man younger than 45 who had recovered from COVID-19. This CDR3 reads CASSSGFTAGELFF. In nucleotides, the CDR3 is TGTGCCAGCAGTTCAGGGTTCACTGCCGGGGAGCTGTTTTTT.